This TCR beta chain was identified during a study of beta chain features in type 1 diabetes. The CDR3 runs 13 residues. Germline assignment: CDR1 SGDLS and CDR2 YYNGEE. V was trimmed by 6 bases and J by 8 bases, leaving 15 bases between them. General study results and limits: Shortening of TCRB CDR3s, moderate but significant, appeared in all four CD4+ subsets of Type 1 diabetes patients.

Investigators reverse transcribed all isolated RNA, so they sequenced expressed TCRB transcripts. Here immunoSEQ multiplex PCR was the method, and the copy in TCRdb shows in-frame clones only, minus some. The data contain around 260,000 clones, about a fifth of them singletons. Details on this clone: Its specificity is unknown.

Sequenced material: naive CD4+ T cells from blood. The chain links TRBV9 to TRBJ2-1; maybe TRBD2 (5 bases). This TCR came from a woman between 40 and 50 years old with type 1 diabetes. DNA for the CDR3: TGTGCCAGCAACCTTGTAGCGAGCGATGAGCAGTTCTTC. It translates to CASNLVASDEQFF.